These 9 T cell receptor beta chains were all obtained from the same sample, sequenced in a study of blood T cell repertoires in COVID-19. Libraries were prepared by immunoSEQ multiplex PCR; TCRdb keeps only in-frame clonotypes and omits some of them. The data show about 95,000 clones, roughly 76% seen once. Sample: peripheral blood. Receptors originate from an elderly man with COVID-19, enrolled during active disease.

CDR3 loop: CASSQWDRGTGYNEQFF. CDR3 in DNA: TGTGCCAGCAGCCAATGGGACAGGGGAACCGGGTACAATGAGCAGTTCTTC. The J gene is TRBJ2-1, the V gene TRBV7-9; 10 bases line up with TRBD1. The CDR3 totals 17 residues. Germline values: CDR1 SEHNR, CDR2 FQNEAQ (reference sequence). The V and J ends lost 5 bases and 4 bases, in that order; junction bases with no gene match: 11. Full variable domain (remainder filled in from reference TRBV7-9 and TRBJ2-1): DTGVSQNPRHKITKRGQNVTFRCDPISEHNRLYWYRQTLGQGPEFLTYFQNEAQLEKSRLLSDRFSAERPKGSFSTLEIQRTEQGDSAMYLCASSQWDRGTGYNEQFFGPGTRLTVL.

This sequence joins TRBV5-1 and TRBJ2-7; D not resolved. The CDR3 is 14 residues long. V gave up 3 bases and J gave up 4 bases, with 14 bases separating them. In germline, CDR1 is SGHRS, CDR2 YFSETQ. Here the CDR3 DNA reads TGCGCCAGCAGCTCAAGCCCCCCTTCATACGAGCAGTACTTC. This codes for CASSSSPPSYEQYF.

This clone was seen a few times. The chain links TRBV6-5 to TRBJ2-1; TRBD1 matches at 8 bases. CDR1 and CDR2 (germline): MNHEY, SVGAGI. J was trimmed by 4 bases and V by 4 bases; bases with no gene match: 6. CDR3 size: 15 residues. The CDR3 loop is CASSLSGTGYNEQFF. In DNA, the CDR3 is TGTGCCAGCAGTTTATCCGGGACAGGATACAATGAGCAGTTCTTC.

The rearrangement joins TRBV7-9 to TRBJ1-1; D gene ambiguous. CDR1 is SEHNR, CDR2 FQNEAQ, per germline (reference sequence). The ends were cut back, 5 bases at V and 1 base at J, with 17 bases in the middle. The CDR3 covers 16 residues. The CDR3 nucleotides are TGTGCCAGCAGCCCTAGCCTCAGAGTCCCGAACACTGAAGCTTTCTTT. Translating it yields CASSPSLRVPNTEAFF.

The V and J genes are TRBV30 and TRBJ2-7; TRBD1 might be the D (5 bases). Trimming shortened V by 4 bases and J by 3 bases, and 10 bases separated the two germline ends. Per germline, CDR1 GTSNPN and CDR2 SVGIG (reference sequence). CDR3 size: 12 residues. In DNA form, the CDR3 reads TGTGCCTGGACGCGAAGGGGCTACGAGCAGTACTTC. Encoded protein: CAWTRRGYEQYF. The whole variable domain, filled in from reference TRBV30 and TRBJ2-7, reads SQTIHQWPATLVQPVGSPLSLECTVEGTSNPNLYWYRQAAGRGLQLLFYSVGIGQISSEVPQNLSASRPQDRQFILSSKKLLLSDSGFYLCAWTRRGYEQYFGPGTRLTVT.

The chain employs TRBV19 and TRBJ1-4, with 8 positions matching TRBD1. This CDR3 has 16 amino acids. Germline-derived CDR1 and CDR2 are LNHDA and SQIVND (reference sequence). Trimming took 5 bases from V and 4 from J; bases not matched to a gene: 9. CDR3 sequence: CASSLGTGRNNEKLFF. For the CDR3, the DNA is TGTGCCAGTAGTCTCGGGACAGGCCGGAATAATGAAAAACTGTTTTTT.

J is TRBJ1-5 and V is TRBV7-2; D might be TRBD1 (6 bases). This CDR3 is built from 16 residues. Trimming shortened V by 2 bases and J by 4 bases, and 15 bases separated the two germline ends. Germline V lookup: CDR1 SGHTA, CDR2 FQGNSA. The CDR3 protein is CASSLIGQSGNQPQHF. CDR3 nucleotide sequence: TGTGCCAGCAGCTTAATTGGACAGTCGGGTAATCAGCCCCAGCATTTT.

The chain couples TRBV27 to TRBJ1-2; TRBD1 matches 9 bases. The CDR3 is 15 residues long. V lost 6 bases, J lost 9 bases, and 14 bases stayed unmatched. The germline gives CDR1 MNHEY, CDR2 SMNVEV (reference sequence). The CDR3 DNA reads TGTGCCAGCAGAGAACGTGACGGGACAGGGACCCGCTACACCTTC. Amino acid sequence: CASRERDGTGTRYTF.

The chain combines TRBV18 with TRBJ2-1, with 8 nucleotides matching TRBD2. This CDR3 spans 14 amino acids. The V gene's germline CDR1 is KGHSH and CDR2 LQKENI. Losses at the gene ends were 3 bases for V and 6 bases for J; bases not matched to a gene: 4. DNA for the CDR3: TGTGCCAGCTCACCGGGGCGGGAGGCCAATGAGCAGTTCTTC. Its protein is CASSPGREANEQFF.